Below are 18 T cell receptor beta chains sequenced from a single sample in a study of control samples from healthy donors and cancer patients. Assay: immunoSEQ multiplex PCR; the TCRdb copy retains only in-frame clones and omits some. Of around 170,000 clones in the sample, 88% are singletons; the top ten hold approximately 4.9%. Sequencing input: blood. Receptors originate from a woman in her 30s in good health.

J is TRBJ2-2 and V is TRBV7-8; 12 bases line up with TRBD1. The length of the CDR3 is 16 residues. Trimming cost V 5 bases and J 7 bases; bases outside gene matches: 8. Germline loops: CDR1 SGHVS, CDR2 FQNEAQ. The CDR3 nucleotides read TGTGCCAGCAGCCGGGGACAGGGGGCGCGAGGCGGGGAGCTGTTTTTT. It yields the protein CASSRGQGARGGELFF.

The chain uses TRBV5-1 and TRBJ2-7; D call uncertain. In germline, CDR1 is SGHRS, CDR2 YFSETQ. V was cut by 4 bases and J by 6 bases, with 14 bases left in between. The CDR3 length is 13 residues. CDR3 sequence: CASSPPWDREQYV. Written as DNA, the CDR3 is TGCGCCAGCAGCCCTCCCTGGGATCGCGAGCAGTACGTC.

The chain uses TRBV7-9 and TRBJ1-4; no clear D. This CDR3 contains 16 residues. Between the trimmed V and J ends, which lost 5 bases and 7 bases, there was a span of 20 bases. Germline V gene sequence: CDR1 SEHNR, CDR2 FQNEAQ (reference sequence). The DNA for the CDR3 is TGTGCCAGCAGCCGCCTGTTTGACACCGGGAGTGAAAAACTGTTTTTT. Translation gives CASSRLFDTGSEKLFF.

This chain uses TRBV19 with TRBJ1-2; TRBD1 aligns across 7 bases. CDR1 and CDR2 from the germline V gene are LNHDA and SQIVND (reference sequence). V gave up 4 bases and J gave up 5 bases; unmatched junction bases: 4. The length of the CDR3 is 13 residues. This CDR3 is CASSTGTVYGYTF. In DNA, the CDR3 is TGTGCCAGTAGTACCGGGACAGTTTATGGCTACACCTTC.

The CDR3 reads CASSLNQPQHF. The CDR3 bases are TGTGCCAGCAGTTTAAATCAGCCCCAGCATTTT. The chain is built from TRBV28 and TRBJ1-5; D gene uncertain. The CDR3 runs to 11 residues. Deletions cut 2 bases from V and 4 bases from J, with 0 bases between. Germline V CDR1 and CDR2: MDHEN, SYDVKM.

This clone was seen a handful of times. The CDR3 is CASSRGAEAFF. The DNA for the CDR3 is TGTGCCAGCAGCCGAGGGGCTGAAGCTTTCTTT. The gene calls are TRBV11-2 and TRBJ1-1; weak D call: TRBD1 (5 bases). This CDR3 is 11 amino acids long. The V end was cut by 5 bases, the J end by 6 bases, with 7 bases between. Germline V gene lookup returns CDR1 SGHAT and CDR2 FQNNGV.

Here the CDR3 reads CSVLGGGVRETQYF. CDR3 DNA sequence: TGCAGCGTCCTCGGGGGGGGAGTCCGGGAGACCCAGTACTTC. The chain uses TRBV29-1 and TRBJ2-5; TRBD2 aligns across 8 bases. V was pared by 6 bases and J by 5 bases, with 11 bases of the junction left unmatched. CDR1 SQVTM and CDR2 ANQGSEA come from the germline V gene. CDR3 size: 14 residues.

This clone was seen once. The CDR3 spells CASSFSGRSGEQFF. In DNA, the CDR3 is TGTGCCAGCAGCTTTAGCGGGAGGTCAGGTGAGCAGTTCTTC. The chain couples TRBV11-3 to TRBJ2-1, with 10 bases that match TRBD2. V lost 3 bases, J lost 9 bases, and 5 bases stayed unmatched. Germline V gene data show CDR1 as SGHNT and CDR2 as YENEEA. The CDR3 runs 14 residues.

CDR3 coding DNA: TGTGCCAGCAGCTCCTACACAGCTGTCAACTATGGCTACACCTTC. Protein: CASSSYTAVNYGYTF. The chain employs TRBV7-9 and TRBJ1-2; D unresolved. The CDR3 runs to 15 residues. Germline V CDR1 and CDR2: SEHNR, FQNEAQ (reference sequence). Trimming cost V 4 bases and J 2 bases, with 14 bases left between them.

This clone was seen repeatedly, ten times or more. CDR3 region: CASSSRGGQYQPQHF. DNA of the CDR3: TGTGCCAGCAGTTCCCGAGGGGGGCAGTATCAGCCCCAGCATTTT. The genes are TRBV2 and TRBJ1-5, with D possibly TRBD1 on 6 matching bases. V was shortened by 5 bases and J by 5 bases, with 16 bases between the two germline ends. The CDR3 runs to 15 residues. CDR1 and CDR2 from the germline V gene are SNHLY and FYNNEI.

The CDR3 reads CASHDHRLGGLETQYF. The CDR3 nucleotides are TGTGCCAGCCACGACCACAGGTTAGGGGGACTAGAGACCCAGTACTTC. The gene calls are TRBV3-1 (or the pseudogene TRBV3-2) and TRBJ2-5; D possibly uses TRBD1 or TRBD2 (6 bases each). The CDR3 totals 16 residues. The germline V gene has CDR1 LGHDT and CDR2 YNNKEL (reference sequence). Trimming pared 8 bases from V and 4 bases from J, leaving 23 bases between.

This rearrangement joins TRBV5-1 to TRBJ2-2; 8 bases align to TRBD1. The CDR3 has 16 amino acids. Unmatched junction bases numbered 7, after V lost 4 bases and J lost 2 bases. Looked up from germline, CDR1 is SGHRS and CDR2 is YFSETQ. In DNA form, the CDR3 reads TGCGCCAGCAGCCCTTGGACAGGGACAAACACCGGGGAGCTGTTTTTT. Amino acids: CASSPWTGTNTGELFF. Complete variable domain (other parts from reference TRBV5-1 and TRBJ2-2): KAGVTQTPRYLIKTRGQQVTLSCSPISGHRSVSWYQQTPGQGLQFLFEYFSETQRNKGNFPGRFSGRQFSNSRSEMNVSTLELGDSALYLCASSPWTGTNTGELFFGEGSRLTVL.

This rearrangement joins TRBV28 to TRBJ2-1, with 12 nucleotides matching TRBD2. V shed 2 bases and J 4 bases; nucleotides not matched to a gene: 3. Looked up from germline, CDR1 is MDHEN and CDR2 is SYDVKM. The CDR3 contains 16 residues. The CDR3 loop is CASSLGLAGGYNEQFF. In DNA form, the CDR3 reads TGTGCCAGCAGTTTAGGTCTAGCGGGAGGGTACAATGAGCAGTTCTTC.

J is TRBJ2-1 and V is TRBV25-1; perhaps TRBD1 as D (5 bases). Germline V gives CDR1 MGHDK, CDR2 SYGVNS. Trimming cost V 4 bases and J 1 base, with 8 bases left between them. This CDR3 contains 14 residues. CDR3 loop: CASSAAGSYNEQFF. CDR3 nucleotides: TGTGCCAGCAGTGCGGCAGGGTCCTACAATGAGCAGTTCTTC. The full variable domain, rest sourced from reference TRBV25-1 and TRBJ2-1, is EADIYQTPRYLVIGTGKKITLECSQTMGHDKMYWYQQDPGMELHLIHYSYGVNSTEKGDLSSESTVSRIRTEHFPLTLESARPSHTSQYLCASSAAGSYNEQFFGPGTRLTVL.

This rearrangement joins TRBV2 to TRBJ1-5, with D hard to call. There are 13 residues in the CDR3. CDR1 and CDR2 (germline): SNHLY, FYNNEI. Trimming shortened V by 4 bases and J by 6 bases, and 10 bases separated the two germline ends. The CDR3: CASSVNFRQPQHF. The CDR3 nucleotides read TGTGCCAGCAGTGTTAATTTTCGTCAGCCCCAGCATTTT.

The J gene is TRBJ2-3, the V gene TRBV4-1; 8 bases line up with TRBD2. The J segment lost 1 base and the V segment lost 7 bases, leaving 4 bases of the junction unmatched. CDR3 length: 14 residues. Germline CDR1 is MGHRA and CDR2 is YSYEKL. The CDR3 loop reads CASMGGRRTDTQYF. DNA of the CDR3: TGCGCCAGCATGGGCGGGAGGCGCACAGATACGCAGTATTTT.

V gene TRBV6-1 combines with J gene TRBJ1-2, with D possibly being TRBD1 (5 bases). Germline CDR1 is MNHNS and CDR2 is SASEGT. There are 13 residues in the CDR3. V gave up 2 bases and J gave up 1 base, with 5 bases separating them. The CDR3 sequence: CASSEQGNYGYTF. The CDR3 coding sequence is TGTGCCAGCAGTGAACAGGGTAACTATGGCTACACCTTC.

This chain joins TRBV6-5 and TRBJ2-6; 7 nucleotides match TRBD1. This CDR3 comprises 13 residues. The germline CDR1 and CDR2 sequences are MNHEY and SVGAGI. The junction had 5 bases not matched to a gene; V was cut back by 6 bases and J by 9 bases. CDR3 DNA sequence: TGTGCCAGCAGAGCCGACAGGGTCAACGTCCTGACTTTC. Protein: CASRADRVNVLTF.